One T cell receptor beta chain is described in this entry. Its antigen is not known. This entry comes from a study of OX40 agonist ivuxolimab in advanced cancers. On the study more broadly: Three patients got partial responses; one had hepatocellular carcinoma and two had cutaneous melanoma. Study-wide points: With doses of 0.1 to 3.0 mg/kg, CD4+ and CD8+ blood T cells had undergone clonal expansion by week 6. Several nonresponders also turned out to have low normalized T-cell clonal expansion. Average numbers of expanded clones were greater in CD8+ T cells than in CD4+.

V shed 1 base and J shed 7 bases, with 11 bases lying between them. Germline V gene sequence: CDR1 SGHAT, CDR2 FQNNGV. The CDR3 totals 14 residues. Sequencing used immunoSEQ multiplex PCR; TCRdb keeps in-frame clones, though not all of them. The sample comprises fewer than 70,000 clones, roughly 89% of which are singletons, and 0.77% rests with the top ten. The material sequenced was CD4+ or CD8+ T cells sorted from blood, taken in a trial of the OX40 agonist ivuxolimab. This receptor was obtained from an adult with an advanced solid tumor such as melanoma, head and neck, liver or kidney cancer. The gene calls are TRBV11-2 and TRBJ2-1; D gene ambiguous. This CDR3 reads CASSLAGFRNEQFF. The DNA of the CDR3 is TGTGCCAGCAGCTTAGCGGGTTTTAGGAATGAGCAGTTCTTC.